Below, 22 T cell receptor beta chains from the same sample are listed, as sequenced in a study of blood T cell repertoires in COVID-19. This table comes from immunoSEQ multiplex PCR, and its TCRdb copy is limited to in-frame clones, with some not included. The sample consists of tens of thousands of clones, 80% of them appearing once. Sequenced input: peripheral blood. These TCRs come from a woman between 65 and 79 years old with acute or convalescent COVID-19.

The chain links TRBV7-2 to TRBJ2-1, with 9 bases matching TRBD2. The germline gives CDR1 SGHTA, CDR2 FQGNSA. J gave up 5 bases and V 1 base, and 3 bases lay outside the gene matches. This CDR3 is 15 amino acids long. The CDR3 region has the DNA TGTGCCAGCAGCTTAGTAGCGGGGGTCCACAATGAGCAGTTCTTC. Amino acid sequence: CASSLVAGVHNEQFF.

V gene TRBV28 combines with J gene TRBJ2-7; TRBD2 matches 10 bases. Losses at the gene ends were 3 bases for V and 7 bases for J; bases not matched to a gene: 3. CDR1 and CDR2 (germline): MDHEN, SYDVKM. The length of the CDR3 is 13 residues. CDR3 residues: CASSLGTSDEQYF. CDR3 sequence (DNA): TGTGCCAGCAGTTTGGGGACTAGCGATGAGCAGTACTTC.

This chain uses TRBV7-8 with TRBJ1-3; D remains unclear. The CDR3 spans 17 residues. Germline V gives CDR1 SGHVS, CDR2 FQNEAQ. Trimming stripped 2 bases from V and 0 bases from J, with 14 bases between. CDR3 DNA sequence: TGTGCCAGCAGCTTAATGAGAGACATAAGCTCTGGAAACACCATATATTTT. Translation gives CASSLMRDISSGNTIYF.

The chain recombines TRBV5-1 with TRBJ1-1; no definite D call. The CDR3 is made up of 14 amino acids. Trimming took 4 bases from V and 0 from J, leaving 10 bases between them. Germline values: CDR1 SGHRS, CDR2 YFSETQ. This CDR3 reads CASSGTNMNTEAFF. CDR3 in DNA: TGCGCCAGCAGCGGAACTAACATGAACACTGAAGCTTTCTTT.

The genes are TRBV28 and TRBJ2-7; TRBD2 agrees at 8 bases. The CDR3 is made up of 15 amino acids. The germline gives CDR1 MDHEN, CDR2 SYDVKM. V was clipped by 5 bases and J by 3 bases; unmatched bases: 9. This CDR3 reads CASSRGGSGNYEQYF. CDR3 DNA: TGTGCCAGCAGTAGAGGTGGTAGCGGGAACTACGAGCAGTACTTC.

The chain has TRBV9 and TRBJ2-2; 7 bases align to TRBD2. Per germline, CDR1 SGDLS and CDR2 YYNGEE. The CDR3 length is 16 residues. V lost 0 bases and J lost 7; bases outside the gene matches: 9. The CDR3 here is CASSVGALAAHGELFF. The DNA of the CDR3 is TGTGCCAGCAGCGTAGGGGCTCTAGCGGCCCACGGGGAGCTGTTTTTT. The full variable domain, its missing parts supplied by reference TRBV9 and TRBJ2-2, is DSGVTQTPKHLITATGQRVTLRCSPRSGDLSVYWYQQSLDQGLQFLIQYYNGEERAKGNILERFSAQQFPDLHSELNLSSLELGDSALYFCASSVGALAAHGELFFGEGSRLTVL.

CDR3: CASSETGVSPLHF. CDR3 DNA: TGTGCCAGCAGTGAAACCGGGGTTTCACCCCTCCACTTT. V and J are TRBV6-1 and TRBJ1-6; D gene ambiguous. The germline CDR1 and CDR2 sequences are MNHNS and SASEGT. The CDR3 runs 13 residues. Trimming cost V 2 bases and J 9 bases, with 8 bases left between them.

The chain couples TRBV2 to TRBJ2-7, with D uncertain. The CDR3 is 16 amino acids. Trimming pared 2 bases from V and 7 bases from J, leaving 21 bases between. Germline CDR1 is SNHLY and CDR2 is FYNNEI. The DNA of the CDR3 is TGTGCCAGCAGTGAATTTACAGATGGTTTCTTTGGGGAGCAGTACTTC. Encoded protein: CASSEFTDGFFGEQYF.

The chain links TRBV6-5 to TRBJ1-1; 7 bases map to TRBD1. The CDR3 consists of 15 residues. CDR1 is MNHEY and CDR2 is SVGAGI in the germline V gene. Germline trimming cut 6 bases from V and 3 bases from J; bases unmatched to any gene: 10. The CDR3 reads CASSHKQGLDTEAFF. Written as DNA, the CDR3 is TGTGCCAGCAGCCACAAACAGGGGCTGGACACTGAAGCTTTCTTT.

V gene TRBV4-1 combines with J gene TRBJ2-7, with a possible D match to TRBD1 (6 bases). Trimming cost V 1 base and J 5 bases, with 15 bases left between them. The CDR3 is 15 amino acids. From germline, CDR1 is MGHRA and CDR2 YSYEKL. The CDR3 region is CASSQAWSQGHEQYF. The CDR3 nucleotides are TGCGCCAGCAGCCAAGCCTGGTCACAGGGCCACGAGCAGTACTTC.

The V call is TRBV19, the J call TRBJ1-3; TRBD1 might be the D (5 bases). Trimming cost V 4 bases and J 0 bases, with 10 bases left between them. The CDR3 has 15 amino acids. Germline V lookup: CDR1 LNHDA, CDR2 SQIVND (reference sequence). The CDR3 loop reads CASSNPGGSGNTIYF. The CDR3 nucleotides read TGTGCCAGTAGTAATCCGGGGGGCTCTGGAAACACCATATATTTT.

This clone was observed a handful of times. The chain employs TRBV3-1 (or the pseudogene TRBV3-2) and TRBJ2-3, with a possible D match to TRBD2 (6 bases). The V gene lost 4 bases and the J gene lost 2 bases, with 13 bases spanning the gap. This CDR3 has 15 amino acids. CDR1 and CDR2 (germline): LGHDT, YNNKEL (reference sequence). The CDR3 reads CASSPRLGNTDTQYF. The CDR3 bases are TGTGCCAGCAGCCCTCGACTAGGTAACACAGATACGCAGTATTTT.

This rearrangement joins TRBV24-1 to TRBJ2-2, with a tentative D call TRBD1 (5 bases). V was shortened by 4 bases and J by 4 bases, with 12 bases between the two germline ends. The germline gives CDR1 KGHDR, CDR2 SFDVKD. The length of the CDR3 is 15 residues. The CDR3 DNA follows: TGTGCCACCAGTGACCTGGGGCAGGGCACCGGGGAGCTGTTTTTT. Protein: CATSDLGQGTGELFF.

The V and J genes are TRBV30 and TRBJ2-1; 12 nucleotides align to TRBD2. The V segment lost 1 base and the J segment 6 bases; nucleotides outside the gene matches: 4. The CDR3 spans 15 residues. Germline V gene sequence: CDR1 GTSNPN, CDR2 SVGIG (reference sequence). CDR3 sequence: CAWSAASGRANEQFF. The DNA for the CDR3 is TGTGCCTGGAGTGCCGCTAGCGGGAGGGCCAATGAGCAGTTCTTC.

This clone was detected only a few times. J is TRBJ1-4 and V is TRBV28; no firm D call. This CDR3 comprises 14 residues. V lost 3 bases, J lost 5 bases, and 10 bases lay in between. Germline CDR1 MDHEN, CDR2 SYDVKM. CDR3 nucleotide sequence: TGTGCCAGCAGTTTGTCCGTCCCCAATGAAAAACTGTTTTTT. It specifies CASSLSVPNEKLFF.

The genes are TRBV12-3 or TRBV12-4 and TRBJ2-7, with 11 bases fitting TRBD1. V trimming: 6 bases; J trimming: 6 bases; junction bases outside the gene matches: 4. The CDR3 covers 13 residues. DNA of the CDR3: TGTGCCAGCAGATGGGGACAGGGGGTCGAGCAGTACTTC. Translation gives CASRWGQGVEQYF.

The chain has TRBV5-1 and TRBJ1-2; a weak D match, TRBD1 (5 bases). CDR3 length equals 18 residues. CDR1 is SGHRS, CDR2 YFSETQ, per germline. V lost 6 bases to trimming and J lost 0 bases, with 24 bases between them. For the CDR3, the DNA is TGCGCCAGCACCCCGCGTGCCGGGACTGCTGCTACTAACTATGGCTACACCTTC. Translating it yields CASTPRAGTAATNYGYTF.

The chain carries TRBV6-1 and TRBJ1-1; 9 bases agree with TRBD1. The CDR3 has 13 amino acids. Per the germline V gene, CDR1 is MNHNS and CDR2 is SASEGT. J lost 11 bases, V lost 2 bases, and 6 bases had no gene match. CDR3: CASSELYRGRAFF. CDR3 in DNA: TGTGCCAGCAGTGAATTGTACAGGGGGCGTGCTTTCTTT.

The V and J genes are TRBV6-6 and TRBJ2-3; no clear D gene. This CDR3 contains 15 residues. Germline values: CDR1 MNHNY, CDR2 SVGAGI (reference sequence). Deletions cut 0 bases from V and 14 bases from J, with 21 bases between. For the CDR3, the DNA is TGTGCCAGCAGTTACTCTTCCTCGCTCCCCCGGGTTGTGTATTTT. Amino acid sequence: CASSYSSSLPRVVYF.

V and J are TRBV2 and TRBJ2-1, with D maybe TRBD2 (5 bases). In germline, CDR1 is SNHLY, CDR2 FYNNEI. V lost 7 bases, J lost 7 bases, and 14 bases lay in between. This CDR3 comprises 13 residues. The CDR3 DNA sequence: TGTGCCAGCAACTGGGAGCCGGTTAATGAGCAGTTCTTC. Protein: CASNWEPVNEQFF.

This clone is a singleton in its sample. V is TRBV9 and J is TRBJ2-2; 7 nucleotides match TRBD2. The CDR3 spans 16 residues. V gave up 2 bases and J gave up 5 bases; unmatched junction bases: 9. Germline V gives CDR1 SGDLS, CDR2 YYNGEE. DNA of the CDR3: TGTGCCAGCAGCGTCGGACTAGGGGTGGGAACCGGGGAGCTGTTTTTT. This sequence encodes CASSVGLGVGTGELFF.

The CDR3 reads CASSFDLLAQYF. CDR3 sequence (DNA): TGTGCCAGCAGTTTTGACTTGTTAGCGCAGTATTTT. The rearrangement uses TRBV5-4 and TRBJ2-3, with D unresolved. The germline V gene has CDR1 SGHNT and CDR2 YYREEE (reference sequence). Between the trimmed V and J ends, which lost 5 bases and 10 bases, there was a span of 14 bases. This CDR3 spans 12 amino acids.